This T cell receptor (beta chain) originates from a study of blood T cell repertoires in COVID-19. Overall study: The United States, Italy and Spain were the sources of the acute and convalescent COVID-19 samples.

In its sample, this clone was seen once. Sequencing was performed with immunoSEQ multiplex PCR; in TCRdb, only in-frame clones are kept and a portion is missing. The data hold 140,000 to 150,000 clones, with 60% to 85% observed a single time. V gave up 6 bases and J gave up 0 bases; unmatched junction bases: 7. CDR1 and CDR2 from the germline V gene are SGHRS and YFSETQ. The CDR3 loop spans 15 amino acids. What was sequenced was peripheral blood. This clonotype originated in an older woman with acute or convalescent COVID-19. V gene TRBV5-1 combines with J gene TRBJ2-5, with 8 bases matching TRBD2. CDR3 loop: CASKEGGRNQETQYF. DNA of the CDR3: TGCGCCAGCAAGGAGGGCGGGAGGAACCAAGAGACCCAGTACTTC. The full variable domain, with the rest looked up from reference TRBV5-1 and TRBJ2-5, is KAGVTQTPRYLIKTRGQQVTLSCSPISGHRSVSWYQQTPGQGLQFLFEYFSETQRNKGNFPGRFSGRQFSNSRSEMNVSTLELGDSALYLCASKEGGRNQETQYFGPGTRLLVL.